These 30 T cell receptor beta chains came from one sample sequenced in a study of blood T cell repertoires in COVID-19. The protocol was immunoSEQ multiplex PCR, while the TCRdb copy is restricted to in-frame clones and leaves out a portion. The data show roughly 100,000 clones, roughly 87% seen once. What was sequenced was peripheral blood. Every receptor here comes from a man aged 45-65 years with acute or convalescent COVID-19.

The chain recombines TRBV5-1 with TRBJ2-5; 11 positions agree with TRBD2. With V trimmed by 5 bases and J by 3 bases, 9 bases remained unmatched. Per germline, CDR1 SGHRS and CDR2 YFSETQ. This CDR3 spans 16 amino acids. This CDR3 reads CASRPLGLAAKETQYF. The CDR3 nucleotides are TGCGCCAGCAGACCATTGGGACTAGCGGCCAAAGAGACCCAGTACTTC.

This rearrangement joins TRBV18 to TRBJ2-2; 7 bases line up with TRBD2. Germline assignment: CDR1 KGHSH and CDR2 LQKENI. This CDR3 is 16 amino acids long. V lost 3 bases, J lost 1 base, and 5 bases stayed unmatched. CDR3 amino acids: CASSPRAGVNTGELFF. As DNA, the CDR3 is TGTGCCAGCTCACCGAGGGCGGGGGTGAACACCGGGGAGCTGTTTTTT. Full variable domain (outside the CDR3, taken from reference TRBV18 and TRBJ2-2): NAGVMQNPRHLVRRRGQEARLRCSPMKGHSHVYWYRQLPEEGLKFMVYLQKENIIDESGMPKERFSAEFPKEGPSILRIQQVVRGDSAAYFCASSPRAGVNTGELFFGEGSRLTVL.

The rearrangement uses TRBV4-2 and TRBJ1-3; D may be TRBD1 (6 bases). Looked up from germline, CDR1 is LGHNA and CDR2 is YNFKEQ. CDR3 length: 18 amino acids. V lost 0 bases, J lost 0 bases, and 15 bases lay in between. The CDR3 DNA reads TGTGCCAGCAGCCAAGAGGCGGGGGGCGCGTCCTCTGGAAACACCATATATTTT. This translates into CASSQEAGGASSGNTIYF.

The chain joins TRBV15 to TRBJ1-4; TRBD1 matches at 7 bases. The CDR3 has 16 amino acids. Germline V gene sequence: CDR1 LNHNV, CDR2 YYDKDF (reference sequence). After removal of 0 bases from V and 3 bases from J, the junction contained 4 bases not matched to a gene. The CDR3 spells CATSREKGAPNEKLFF. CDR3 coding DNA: TGTGCCACCAGCAGAGAGAAGGGGGCCCCTAATGAAAAACTGTTTTTT. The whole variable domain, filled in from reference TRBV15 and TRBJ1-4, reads DAMVIQNPRYQVTQFGKPVTLSCSQTLNHNVMYWYQQKSSQAPKLLFHYYDKDFNNEADTPDNFQSRRPNTSFCFLDIRSPGLGDTAMYLCATSREKGAPNEKLFFGSGTQLSVL.

CDR3 nucleotide sequence: TGTGCCAGCAGCCCGCGGGGATCTTACACCGGGGAGCTGTTTTTT. This codes for CASSPRGSYTGELFF. The chain combines TRBV13 with TRBJ2-2, with D perhaps matching TRBD2 (6 bases). Germline V CDR1 and CDR2: PRHDT, FYEKMQ (reference sequence). Trimming removed 5 bases from V and 3 bases from J, with 13 bases in between. CDR3 length equals 15 residues.

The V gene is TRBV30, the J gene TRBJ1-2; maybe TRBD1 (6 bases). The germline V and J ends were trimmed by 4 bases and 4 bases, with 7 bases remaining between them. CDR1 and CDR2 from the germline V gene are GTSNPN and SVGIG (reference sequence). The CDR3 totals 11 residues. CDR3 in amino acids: CAWNRVYGYTF. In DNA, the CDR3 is TGTGCCTGGAACAGGGTCTATGGCTACACCTTC. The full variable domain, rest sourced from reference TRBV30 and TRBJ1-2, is SQTIHQWPATLVQPVGSPLSLECTVEGTSNPNLYWYRQAAGRGLQLLFYSVGIGQISSEVPQNLSASRPQDRQFILSSKKLLLSDSGFYLCAWNRVYGYTFGSGTRLTVV.

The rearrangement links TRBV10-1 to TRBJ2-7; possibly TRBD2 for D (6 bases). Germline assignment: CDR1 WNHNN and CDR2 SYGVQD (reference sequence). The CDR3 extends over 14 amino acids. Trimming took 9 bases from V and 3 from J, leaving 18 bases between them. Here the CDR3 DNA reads TGCGCCAGATCTAAGCCCGGGACTCTCTACGAGCAGTACTTC. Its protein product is CARSKPGTLYEQYF.

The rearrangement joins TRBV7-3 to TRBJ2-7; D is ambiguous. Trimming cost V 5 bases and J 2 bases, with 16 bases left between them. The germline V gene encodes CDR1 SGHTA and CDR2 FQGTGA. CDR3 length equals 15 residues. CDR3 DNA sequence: TGTGCCAGCAGCCCCTGGGCAGGCTCTCCCTACGAGCAGTACTTC. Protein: CASSPWAGSPYEQYF.

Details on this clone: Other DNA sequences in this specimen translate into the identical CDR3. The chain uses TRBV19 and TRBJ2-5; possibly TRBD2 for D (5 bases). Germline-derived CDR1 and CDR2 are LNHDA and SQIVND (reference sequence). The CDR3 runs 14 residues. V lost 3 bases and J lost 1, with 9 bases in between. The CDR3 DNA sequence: TGTGCCAGTAGTATCTCGGCGGGCCAAGAGACCCAGTACTTC. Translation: CASSISAGQETQYF.

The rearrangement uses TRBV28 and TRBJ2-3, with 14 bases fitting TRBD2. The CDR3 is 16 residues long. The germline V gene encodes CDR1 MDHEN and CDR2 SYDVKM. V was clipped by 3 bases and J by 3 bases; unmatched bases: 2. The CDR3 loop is CASSLGLAGETDTQYF. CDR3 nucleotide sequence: TGTGCCAGCAGTTTGGGACTAGCGGGAGAGACAGATACGCAGTATTTT.

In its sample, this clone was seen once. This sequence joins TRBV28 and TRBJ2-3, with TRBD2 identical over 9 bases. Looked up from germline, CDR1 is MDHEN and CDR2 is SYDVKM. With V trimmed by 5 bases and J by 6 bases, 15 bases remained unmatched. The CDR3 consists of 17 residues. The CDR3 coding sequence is TGTGCCAGCAGTCTCCCCGAGGGTAGCGGGAGTGGGGATACGCAGTATTTT. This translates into CASSLPEGSGSGDTQYF.

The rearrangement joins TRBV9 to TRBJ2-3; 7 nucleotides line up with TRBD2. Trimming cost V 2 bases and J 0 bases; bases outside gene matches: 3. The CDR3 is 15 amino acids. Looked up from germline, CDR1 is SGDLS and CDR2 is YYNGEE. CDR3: CASSVTSASTDTQYF. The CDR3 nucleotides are TGTGCCAGCAGCGTCACTAGCGCTAGCACAGATACGCAGTATTTT.

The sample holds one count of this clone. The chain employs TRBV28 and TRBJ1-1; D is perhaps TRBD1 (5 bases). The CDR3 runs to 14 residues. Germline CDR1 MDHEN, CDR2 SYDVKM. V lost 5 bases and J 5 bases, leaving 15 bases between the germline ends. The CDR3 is CASSISSGGTEAFF. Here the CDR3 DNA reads TGTGCCAGCAGTATTTCGTCGGGGGGGACTGAAGCTTTCTTT.

CDR3 loop: CASSLAGVETGELFF. CDR3 sequence (DNA): TGTGCCAGCAGTCTAGCGGGAGTGGAGACCGGGGAGCTGTTTTTT. The chain carries TRBV28 and TRBJ2-2; TRBD2 matches 10 bases. V lost 5 bases, J lost 5 bases, and 5 bases stayed unmatched. The CDR3 contains 15 residues. Per germline, CDR1 MDHEN and CDR2 SYDVKM.

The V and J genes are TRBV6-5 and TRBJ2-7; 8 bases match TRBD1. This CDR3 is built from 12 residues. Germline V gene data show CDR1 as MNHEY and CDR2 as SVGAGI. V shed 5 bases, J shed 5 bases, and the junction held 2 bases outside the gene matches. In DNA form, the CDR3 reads TGTGCCAGCAGTACGACAGGGGACGAGCAGTACTTC. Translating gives CASSTTGDEQYF.

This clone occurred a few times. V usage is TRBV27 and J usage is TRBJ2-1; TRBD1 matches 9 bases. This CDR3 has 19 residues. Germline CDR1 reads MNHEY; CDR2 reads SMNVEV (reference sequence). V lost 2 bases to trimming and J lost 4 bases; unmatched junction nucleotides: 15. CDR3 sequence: CASSLNLRTGARVYNEQFF. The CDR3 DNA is TGTGCCAGCAGTTTAAATCTCCGGACAGGGGCGCGGGTATACAATGAGCAGTTCTTC.

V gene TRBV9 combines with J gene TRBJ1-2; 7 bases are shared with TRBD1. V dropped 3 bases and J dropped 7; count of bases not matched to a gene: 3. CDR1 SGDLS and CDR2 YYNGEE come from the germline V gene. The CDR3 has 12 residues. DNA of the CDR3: TGTGCCAGCAGCGGAAACAGGGGTGGCTACACCTTC. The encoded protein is CASSGNRGGYTF.

The CDR3 loop is CASTLTGGDSPLHF. DNA for the CDR3: TGTGCCAGCACCCTTACAGGGGGAGACTCACCCCTCCACTTT. This rearrangement joins TRBV28 to TRBJ1-6; 8 bases map to TRBD1. The junction had 9 bases not matched to a gene; V was cut back by 7 bases and J by 10 bases. This CDR3 is built from 14 residues. Germline V gene lookup returns CDR1 MDHEN and CDR2 SYDVKM.

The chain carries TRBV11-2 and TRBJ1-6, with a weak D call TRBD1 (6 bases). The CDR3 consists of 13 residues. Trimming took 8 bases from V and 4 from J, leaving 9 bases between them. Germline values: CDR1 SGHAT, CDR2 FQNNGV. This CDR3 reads CASHRAYNSPLHF. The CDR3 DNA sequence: TGTGCCAGCCACAGGGCTTATAATTCACCCCTCCACTTT.

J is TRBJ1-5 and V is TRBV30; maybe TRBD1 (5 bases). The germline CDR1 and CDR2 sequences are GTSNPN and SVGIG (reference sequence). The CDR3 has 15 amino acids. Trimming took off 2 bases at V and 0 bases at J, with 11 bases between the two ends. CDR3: CAWSTGGNSNQPQHF. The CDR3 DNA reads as TGTGCCTGGAGTACGGGGGGTAATAGCAATCAGCCCCAGCATTTT.

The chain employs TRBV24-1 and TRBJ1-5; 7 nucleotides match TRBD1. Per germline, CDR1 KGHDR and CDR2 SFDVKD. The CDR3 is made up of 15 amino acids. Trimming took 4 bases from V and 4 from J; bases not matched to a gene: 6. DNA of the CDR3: TGTGCCACCAGTGACTCGACAGGGCCGAATCAGCCCCAGCATTTT. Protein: CATSDSTGPNQPQHF.

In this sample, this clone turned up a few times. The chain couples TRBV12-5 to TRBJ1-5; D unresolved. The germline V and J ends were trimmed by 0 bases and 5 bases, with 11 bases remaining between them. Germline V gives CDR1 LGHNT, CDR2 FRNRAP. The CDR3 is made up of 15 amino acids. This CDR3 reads CASGLVIGGDQPQHF. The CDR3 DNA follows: TGTGCTAGTGGTTTGGTTATTGGAGGAGATCAGCCCCAGCATTTT.

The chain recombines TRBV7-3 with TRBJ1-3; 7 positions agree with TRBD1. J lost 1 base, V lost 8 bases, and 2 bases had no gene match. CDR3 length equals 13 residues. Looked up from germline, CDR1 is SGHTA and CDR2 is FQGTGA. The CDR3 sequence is CASSRGSGNTIYF. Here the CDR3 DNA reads TGTGCCAGCTCCAGGGGGTCTGGAAACACCATATATTTT.

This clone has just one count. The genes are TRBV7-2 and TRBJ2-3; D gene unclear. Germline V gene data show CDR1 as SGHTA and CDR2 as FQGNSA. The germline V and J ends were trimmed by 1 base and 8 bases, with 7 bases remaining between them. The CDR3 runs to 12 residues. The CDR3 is CASSLGPGTQYF. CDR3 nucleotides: TGTGCCAGCAGCTTAGGGCCTGGTACGCAGTATTTT.

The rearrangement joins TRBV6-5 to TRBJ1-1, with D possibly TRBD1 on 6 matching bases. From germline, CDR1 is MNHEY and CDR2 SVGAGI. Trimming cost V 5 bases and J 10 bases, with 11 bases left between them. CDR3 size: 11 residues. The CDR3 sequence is CASSNRDIAFF. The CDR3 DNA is TGTGCCAGCAGTAACCGGGACATAGCTTTCTTT.

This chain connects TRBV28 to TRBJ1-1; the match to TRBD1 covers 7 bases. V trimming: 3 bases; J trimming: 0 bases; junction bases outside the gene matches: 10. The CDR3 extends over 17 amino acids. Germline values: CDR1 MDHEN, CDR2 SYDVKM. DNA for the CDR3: TGTGCCAGCAGTTTTGCGGACAGGTCTCCCATGAACACTGAAGCTTTCTTT. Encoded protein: CASSFADRSPMNTEAFF.

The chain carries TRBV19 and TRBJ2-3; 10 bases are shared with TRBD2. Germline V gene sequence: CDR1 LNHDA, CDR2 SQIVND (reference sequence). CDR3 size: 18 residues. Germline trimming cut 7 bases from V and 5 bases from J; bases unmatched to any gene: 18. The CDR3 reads CASTLWPSGSDVGDTQYF. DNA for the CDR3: TGTGCCAGTACCCTATGGCCTAGCGGGAGTGATGTCGGAGATACGCAGTATTTT. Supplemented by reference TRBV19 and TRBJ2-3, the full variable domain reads DGGITQSPKYLFRKEGQNVTLSCEQNLNHDAMYWYRQDPGQGLRLIYYSQIVNDFQKGDIAEGYSVSREKKESFPLTVTSAQKNPTAFYLCASTLWPSGSDVGDTQYFGPGTRLTVL.

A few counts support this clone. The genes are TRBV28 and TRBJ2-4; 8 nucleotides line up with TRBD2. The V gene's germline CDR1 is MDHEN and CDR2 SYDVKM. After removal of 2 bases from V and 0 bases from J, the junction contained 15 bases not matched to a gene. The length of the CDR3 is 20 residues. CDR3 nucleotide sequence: TGTGCCAGCAGTTTAGCCCTCCAGCGGGAGAGATCGGCAGCCAAAAACATTCAGTACTTC. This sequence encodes CASSLALQRERSAAKNIQYF.

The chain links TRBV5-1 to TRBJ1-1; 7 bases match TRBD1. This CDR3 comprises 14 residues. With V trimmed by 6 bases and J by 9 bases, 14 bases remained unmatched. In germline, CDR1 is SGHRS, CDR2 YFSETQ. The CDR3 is CASTTNPGTEKAFF. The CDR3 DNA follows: TGCGCCAGCACCACAAACCCCGGGACAGAGAAAGCTTTCTTT. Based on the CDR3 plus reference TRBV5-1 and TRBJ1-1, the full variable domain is KAGVTQTPRYLIKTRGQQVTLSCSPISGHRSVSWYQQTPGQGLQFLFEYFSETQRNKGNFPGRFSGRQFSNSRSEMNVSTLELGDSALYLCASTTNPGTEKAFFGQGTRLTVV.

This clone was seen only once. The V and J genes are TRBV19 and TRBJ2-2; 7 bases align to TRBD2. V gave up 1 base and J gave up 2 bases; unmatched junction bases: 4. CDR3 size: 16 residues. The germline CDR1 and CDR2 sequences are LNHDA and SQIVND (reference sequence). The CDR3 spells CASSIGPGGNTGELFF. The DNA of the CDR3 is TGTGCCAGTAGTATAGGCCCGGGGGGTAACACCGGGGAGCTGTTTTTT.